The T cell receptor beta chain described here comes from a study of blood T cell repertoires in COVID-19. Study-wide background: COVID-19 samples, acute and convalescent, were from the United States, Italy and Spain. T cells, B-cell-depleted T cells, or PBMCs supplied cDNA or gDNA.

The repertoire was sequenced with immunoSEQ multiplex PCR; TCRdb's copy has only in-frame clones and lacks some. The sample lists about 160,000 clones; more than 60% were seen once. V gave up 5 bases and J gave up 0 bases, with 7 bases separating them. The CDR3 length is 13 residues. Germline-derived CDR1 and CDR2 are LNHDA and SQIVND (reference sequence). This clone has a single count. The chain uses TRBV19 and TRBJ1-2; D ambiguous. The sequencing input was peripheral blood. This TCR derives from a man between 65 and 85 years old with acute or convalescent COVID-19. This CDR3 is CASSPQTNYGYTF. DNA of the CDR3: TGTGCCAGTAGTCCACAGACTAACTATGGCTACACCTTC.